The 24 T cell receptor beta chains below were found in one sample sequenced in a study of T cells in localized non-small cell lung cancer. The table came from immunoSEQ multiplex PCR; TCRdb's copy has only in-frame clones and leaves some out. The data contain 2,500 to 3,500 clones, roughly two fifths of them seen just once; the ten biggest clones take up around 9.8%. Sequencing was performed on lung tumor tissue, taken before any cancer treatment. The receptors stem from a male donor at least 60 years old with stage I squamous cell lung carcinoma.

This clone was seen more than once but under ten times. DNA for the CDR3: TGTGCCAGCAGTTTTTTGTCTAGCGGGATTTACAATGAGCAGTTCTTC. Protein: CASSFLSSGIYNEQFF. The rearrangement uses TRBV28 and TRBJ2-1; TRBD2 agrees at 9 bases. The V gene end was trimmed by 3 bases and the J gene end by 4 bases; junction bases not matched to a gene: 7. CDR3 length: 16 amino acids. Germline loops: CDR1 MDHEN, CDR2 SYDVKM.

The genes are TRBV6-8 and TRBJ1-5; 7 bases map to TRBD1. In germline, CDR1 is MNHGY, CDR2 SAAAGT. Unmatched junction bases numbered 9, after V lost 4 bases and J lost 0 bases. The CDR3 runs to 17 residues. CDR3 protein: CASSSRGGAGSNQPQHF. The CDR3 bases are TGTGCCAGCAGTTCTCGAGGGGGCGCGGGTAGCAATCAGCCCCAGCATTTT.

The chain links TRBV18 to TRBJ1-5; 8 bases align to TRBD1. The CDR3 has 14 residues. CDR1 and CDR2 from the germline V gene are KGHSH and LQKENI. Trimming took 6 bases from V and 5 from J; bases not matched to a gene: 6. CDR3 bases: TGTGCCAGCTCGTTAACAGGGGGGGATCAGCCCCAGCATTTT. Encoded protein: CASSLTGGDQPQHF.

This sequence joins TRBV5-1 and TRBJ2-3; 7 bases align to TRBD2. The germline CDR1 and CDR2 sequences are SGHRS and YFSETQ. This CDR3 is built from 14 residues. The J segment lost 0 bases and the V segment lost 6 bases, leaving 4 bases of the junction unmatched. As DNA, the CDR3 is TGCGCCAGCAACGACGGGGGGAGCACAGATACGCAGTATTTT. It encodes CASNDGGSTDTQYF.

V is TRBV10-1 and J is TRBJ2-2; 8 bases line up with TRBD1. With V trimmed by 3 bases and J by 4 bases, 7 bases remained unmatched. Per germline, CDR1 WNHNN and CDR2 SYGVQD (reference sequence). The CDR3 runs 16 residues. CDR3 in DNA: TGCGCCAGCAGTGACCGGACAGGGTCTTTCACCGGGGAGCTGTTTTTT. Its protein product is CASSDRTGSFTGELFF.

The chain joins TRBV14 to TRBJ1-1; D remains ambiguous. With 4 bases removed from V and 3 bases from J, the gap between germline ends came to 15 bases. There are 15 residues in the CDR3. The V gene's germline CDR1 is SGHDN and CDR2 FVKESK. This CDR3 reads CASSPRTGWDTEAFF. The DNA of the CDR3 is TGTGCCAGCAGCCCACGGACRGGGTGGGACACTGAAGCTTTCTTT.

The rearrangement joins TRBV29-1 to TRBJ2-1; D may be TRBD1 (6 bases). CDR1 SQVTM and CDR2 ANQGSEA come from the germline V gene. Trimming pared 3 bases from V and 11 bases from J, leaving 14 bases between. The CDR3 runs 12 residues. The CDR3 sequence: CSVDRGGGQQFF. DNA for the CDR3: TGCAGCGTTGATAGGGGTGGGGGCCAGCAGTTCTTC.

The V gene is TRBV19, the J gene TRBJ1-1; TRBD1 aligns across 7 bases. The V gene's germline CDR1 is LNHDA and CDR2 SQIVND (reference sequence). The CDR3 consists of 12 residues. J gave up 4 bases and V 10 bases, and 6 bases lay outside the gene matches. The CDR3 sequence: CATRTGSTEAFF. The CDR3 DNA is TGTGCCACCCGGACAGGAAGCACTGAAGCTTTCTTT.

This clone turned up a few times. The chain combines TRBV30 with TRBJ1-1; D remains unclear. CDR3 length: 12 residues. Trimming stripped 0 bases from V and 6 bases from J, with 8 bases between. CDR1 is GTSNPN and CDR2 is SVGIG in the germline V gene (reference sequence). The CDR3 DNA sequence: TGTGCCTGGAGTGTATATGGGGCTGAAGCTTTCTTT. Its protein is CAWSVYGAEAFF. Full variable domain (rest looked up from reference TRBV30 and TRBJ1-1): SQTIHQWPATLVQPVGSPLSLECTVEGTSNPNLYWYRQAAGRGLQLLFYSVGIGQISSEVPQNLSASRPQDRQFILSSKKLLLSDSGFYLCAWSVYGAEAFFGQGTRLTVV.

V gene TRBV19 combines with J gene TRBJ1-4, with TRBD1 matching over 9 bases. The CDR3 spans 17 residues. Trimming removed 7 bases from V and 1 base from J; junction bases left unmatched: 10. Germline CDR1 reads LNHDA; CDR2 reads SQIVND (reference sequence). CDR3 bases: TGTGCCAGTAATATCCAGGGACAGGGTGTAACTAATGAAAAACTGTTTTTT. Its translation: CASNIQGQGVTNEKLFF.

This clone came up a few times. V is TRBV6-8 and J is TRBJ1-4; the D is unclear. Trimming pared 5 bases from V and 5 bases from J, leaving 24 bases between. This CDR3 has 18 amino acids. Germline V gene data show CDR1 as MNHGY and CDR2 as SAAAGT. The CDR3 region is CASSDCPSLLVDNEKLFF. The CDR3 DNA reads TGTGCCAGCAGTGACTGTCCAAGTCTCCTAGTCGACAATGAAAAACTGTTTTTT.

This CDR3 is CASRRADRGMFF. The CDR3 DNA is TGTGCCAGCAGGCGGGCGGACAGGGGAATGTTTTTT. The chain is built from TRBV28 and TRBJ1-4; TRBD1 matches 9 bases. This CDR3 has 12 residues. The V gene end was trimmed by 6 bases and the J gene end by 15 bases; junction bases not matched to a gene: 8. Germline V CDR1 and CDR2: MDHEN, SYDVKM.

The chain has TRBV9 and TRBJ2-1, with D tentatively TRBD2 (5 bases). Germline values: CDR1 SGDLS, CDR2 YYNGEE. V lost 0 bases to trimming and J lost 1 base, with 8 bases between them. The CDR3 has 15 residues. DNA for the CDR3: TGTGCCAGCAGCGTAGGAGGAGGATCCTACAATGAGCAGTTCTTC. This codes for CASSVGGGSYNEQFF.

This clone is categorized as medium-sized. The chain uses TRBV6-8 and TRBJ2-5; D is undetermined. The CDR3 runs to 14 residues. In germline, CDR1 is MNHGY, CDR2 SAAAGT. V lost 6 bases to trimming and J lost 1 base, with 12 bases between them. The DNA for the CDR3 is TGTGCCAGCAGCGCCCAGATGCTCCAAGAGACCCAGTACTTC. Translating it yields CASSAQMLQETQYF.

The chain uses TRBV19 and TRBJ2-3; D might be TRBD1 (6 bases). This CDR3 contains 15 residues. V was clipped by 7 bases and J by 0 bases, with 14 bases between them. CDR1 is LNHDA and CDR2 is SQIVND in the germline V gene (reference sequence). CDR3 DNA: TGTGCCAGTAACCCCAGACAGGCGAGCACAGATACGCAGTATTTT. As protein: CASNPRQASTDTQYF.

There are a few counts of this clone. V and J are TRBV9 and TRBJ1-4, with 7 bases aligning to TRBD1. The CDR3 loop spans 15 amino acids. Per germline, CDR1 SGDLS and CDR2 YYNGEE. The V gene end was trimmed by 3 bases and the J gene end by 0 bases; junction bases not matched to a gene: 2. The CDR3 region is CASSDGTATNEKLFF. The CDR3 DNA sequence: TGTGCCAGCAGCGATGGGACAGCAACTAATGAAAAACTGTTTTTT.

This clone came up a few times. The rearrangement uses TRBV5-1 and TRBJ2-1; 13 bases are a match to TRBD2. CDR1 is SGHRS and CDR2 is YFSETQ in the germline V gene. J gave up 6 bases and V 5 bases, and 5 bases lay outside the gene matches. The CDR3 sequence is 15 residues long. CDR3 DNA sequence: TGCGCCAGCAGGTCTGGGACTAGCGGGACCAATGAGCAGTTCTTC. The encoded protein is CASRSGTSGTNEQFF.

The chain carries TRBV19 and TRBJ2-7; maybe TRBD1 (6 bases). The CDR3 totals 14 residues. V was cut by 4 bases and J by 1 base, with 11 bases left in between. In germline, CDR1 is LNHDA, CDR2 SQIVND (reference sequence). The DNA for the CDR3 is TGTGCCAGTAGTAACCCTAGGGGGTCCTACGAGCAGTACTTC. Protein sequence: CASSNPRGSYEQYF. Full variable domain (rest looked up from reference TRBV19 and TRBJ2-7): DGGITQSPKYLFRKEGQNVTLSCEQNLNHDAMYWYRQDPGQGLRLIYYSQIVNDFQKGDIAEGYSVSREKKESFPLTVTSAQKNPTAFYLCASSNPRGSYEQYFGPGTRLTVT.

The chain combines TRBV14 with TRBJ2-2, with 8 bases identical to TRBD2. This CDR3 comprises 15 residues. The germline V gene encodes CDR1 SGHDN and CDR2 FVKESK. After removal of 1 base from V and 13 bases from J, the junction contained 11 bases not matched to a gene. CDR3 DNA sequence: TGTGCCAGCAGCCAAGCGGGGGGACTAGGGCCCCCGCTGTTTTTT. Protein: CASSQAGGLGPPLFF.

This sequence joins TRBV14 and TRBJ2-7; 7 bases are a match to TRBD2. The CDR3 extends over 15 amino acids. CDR1 SGHDN and CDR2 FVKESK come from the germline V gene. The V and J ends lost 0 bases and 3 bases, in that order; junction bases with no gene match: 5. The CDR3 spells CASSQDSGLGYEQYF. CDR3 DNA: TGTGCCAGCAGCCAAGATTCAGGACTAGGCTACGAGCAGTACTTC.

Notes on this clone: One junction end does not reproduce the germline sequence, and a read error may be involved. The chain couples TRBV19 to TRBJ1-5; 8 positions match TRBD1. The germline V gene has CDR1 LNHDA and CDR2 SQIVND (reference sequence). The CDR3 sequence is 16 residues long. The CDR3 is CASSIGARGLDQPQHF. The CDR3 DNA sequence: TGTGCCAGTAGTATAGGGGCCAGGGGGCTAGATCAACCCCAGCATTTT. The full variable domain, with the rest looked up from reference TRBV19 and TRBJ1-5, is DGGITQSPKYLFRKEGQNVTLSCEQNLNHDAMYWYRQDPGQGLRLIYYSQIVNDFQKGDIAEGYSVSREKKESFPLTVTSAQKNPTAFYLCASSIGARGLDQPQHFGDGTRLSIL.

This clone has a handful of counts. This sequence joins TRBV1 and TRBJ2-1; the D call of TRBD2 is as the table states it, not checked on the DNA. TRBV1 is tagged as a pseudogene. This CDR3 region has 15 residues. The CDR3 region has the DNA TGCGCCAGCAGCCAAGGAGAAGCGGGAGGCGGGGAGCAGTTCTTC. This sequence encodes CASSQGEAGGGEQFF.

The gene calls are TRBV5-1 and TRBJ2-7, with TRBD2 matching 11 bases. CDR3 length: 17 amino acids. Germline V gives CDR1 SGHRS, CDR2 YFSETQ. J was trimmed by 6 bases and V by 2 bases; bases with no gene match: 13. For the CDR3, the DNA is TGCGCCAGCAGCTTCACTAGCGGGAGTGAACCATGGAGCGAGCAGTACTTC. It is translated as CASSFTSGSEPWSEQYF.

The rearrangement links TRBV11-3 to TRBJ2-2; 8 nucleotides align to TRBD1. The CDR3 is 20 amino acids. Germline values: CDR1 SGHNT, CDR2 YENEEA. J lost 0 bases, V lost 3 bases, and 15 bases had no gene match. CDR3 nucleotides: TGTGCCAGCAGCTTTATGGGGAACAGGGGGTACCAAGCGAACACCGGGGAGCTGTTTTTT. This translates into CASSFMGNRGYQANTGELFF.